Following are 10 T cell receptor beta chains from one sample sequenced in a study of long-term antiretroviral therapy in people with HIV. They ran version v3.0 of the immunoSEQ assay at survey level. Some clones are missing from TCRdb's copy, which holds only in-frame ones; the method was immunoSEQ multiplex PCR. The sample records under 20,000 clones, 70% to 85% being singletons. The material was unsorted PBMCs, obtained just before starting antiretroviral therapy. All receptors derive from a man in his forties with HIV.

The chain combines TRBV4-1 with TRBJ1-1, with 11 nucleotides matching TRBD1. V was clipped by 0 bases and J by 4 bases; unmatched bases: 7. The CDR3 consists of 17 residues. Per the germline V gene, CDR1 is MGHRA and CDR2 is YSYEKL. CDR3 DNA: TGCGCCAGCAGCCAAGACTCCCTAGGACAGGGGGCCACTGAAGCTTTCTTT. It codes for CASSQDSLGQGATEAFF.

The chain links TRBV6-1 to TRBJ1-2, with D perhaps matching TRBD1 (5 bases). This CDR3 is built from 12 residues. Trimming removed 6 bases at V and 2 bases at J, with 7 bases between. Germline loops: CDR1 MNHNS, CDR2 SASEGT. The CDR3 DNA reads TGTGCCAGCAGCCGGGACAACTATGGCTACACCTTC. Its translation is CASSRDNYGYTF.

The V gene is TRBV5-1, the J gene TRBJ2-7, with a possible D match to TRBD2 (5 bases). This CDR3 comprises 12 residues. The germline CDR1 and CDR2 sequences are SGHRS and YFSETQ. The V end lost 4 bases, the J end lost 5 bases, and 10 bases lay between the germline ends. CDR3 DNA sequence: TGCGCCAGCAGCCCCGGAGGCGACGAGCAGTACTTC. It specifies CASSPGGDEQYF.

This clone was seen a single time. The chain uses TRBV5-1 and TRBJ1-3; D is ambiguous. V was clipped by 2 bases and J by 0 bases, with 9 bases between them. Germline V gene lookup returns CDR1 SGHRS and CDR2 YFSETQ. The CDR3 is 15 residues long. The CDR3 reads CASSFDFSSGNTIYF. For the CDR3, the DNA is TGCGCCAGCAGCTTCGACTTTTCCTCTGGAAACACCATATATTTT.

The V and J genes are TRBV7-9 and TRBJ1-1; D unresolved. The CDR3 runs 16 residues. The ends were cut back, 5 bases at V and 2 bases at J, with 18 bases in the middle. Germline V CDR1 and CDR2: SEHNR, FQNEAQ (reference sequence). The CDR3 region has the DNA TGTGCCAGCAGCCCTCCGGGAATTTCAAGTAACACTGAAGCTTTCTTT. As protein: CASSPPGISSNTEAFF.

The rearrangement uses TRBV5-1 and TRBJ1-2, with D possibly TRBD1 on 5 matching bases. Looked up from germline, CDR1 is SGHRS and CDR2 is YFSETQ. The V and J ends lost 0 bases and 0 bases respectively, with 15 bases between them. The length of the CDR3 is 17 residues. In DNA, the CDR3 is TGCGCCAGCAGCTTGGTTTTAATGGGGGATTCTAACTATGGCTACACCTTC. Protein sequence: CASSLVLMGDSNYGYTF.

The V and J genes are TRBV25-1 and TRBJ2-3; 7 nucleotides align to TRBD2. The ends lost 1 base at V and 5 bases at J; junction bases unmatched: 6. The CDR3 length is 15 residues. CDR1 and CDR2 (germline): MGHDK, SYGVNS. The CDR3 DNA follows: TGTGCCAGCAGTGAATTTGGGGGGGAAGGAGATACGCAGTATTTT. Translation gives CASSEFGGEGDTQYF.

The CDR3 DNA reads TGCGCCAGCAGGGATTACAGGGAGGGATACGAGCAGTACTTC. Residues: CASRDYREGYEQYF. The V call is TRBV5-1, the J call TRBJ2-7, with a possible D match to TRBD2 (7 bases). Germline-derived CDR1 and CDR2 are SGHRS and YFSETQ. The CDR3 contains 14 residues. V was clipped by 5 bases and J by 4 bases, with 16 bases between them.

This rearrangement joins TRBV7-9 to TRBJ1-2, with a weak D call TRBD1 (5 bases). The CDR3 runs 14 residues. Germline lookup yields CDR1 SEHNR and CDR2 FQNEAQ (reference sequence). V was pared by 4 bases and J by 1 base, with 10 bases between. The CDR3 protein is CASSSGVSNYGYTF. As DNA, the CDR3 is TGTGCCAGCAGCTCGGGGGTTAGTAACTATGGCTACACCTTC.

This clone was seen only a few times. J is TRBJ1-2 and V is TRBV6-6, with a tentative D call TRBD1 (5 bases). Germline V gene data show CDR1 as MNHNY and CDR2 as SVGAGI (reference sequence). The CDR3 totals 15 residues. V was clipped by 0 bases and J by 5 bases, with 13 bases between them. Here the CDR3 reads CASSYSRGGEYGYTF. In DNA form, the CDR3 reads TGTGCCAGCAGTTACTCGCGGGGAGGGGAATATGGCTACACCTTC.